A single T cell receptor beta chain is shown here with its context. This sample is part of a study of blood T cell repertoires in COVID-19. Study at large: COVID-19 samples, acute and convalescent, were from the United States, Italy and Spain.

How the authors handled the data: Reference gene primers were amplified, and this amplification served to estimate nucleated cell counts. The table came from immunoSEQ multiplex PCR; TCRdb's copy has only in-frame clones and leaves some out. That table furnishes V, J and clone size, whereas the DNA furnished D and trimming. The sample holds some 97,000 clones, approximately 83% seen once. Participants were aged roughly 18 to 89 years from 20 to 30 US areas. Participants' reported clinical history set cohort assignment. The receptor was isolated from a woman aged 50 to 60 who had recovered from COVID-19. The sequenced sample was PBMCs or T cells enriched from blood (not recorded which).

The CDR3 DNA sequence: TGTGCCAGCAGCTACGGGACTAACACTGAAGCTTTCTTT. Translation gives CASSYGTNTEAFF. This sequence joins TRBV7-9 and TRBJ1-1; a possible D gene is TRBD1 (5 bases). This CDR3 is 13 amino acids long. Germline assignment: CDR1 SEHNR and CDR2 FQNEAQ (reference sequence). V dropped 4 bases and J dropped 2 bases, with 8 bases sitting between them. The full variable domain, completed using reference TRBV7-9 and TRBJ1-1, is DTGVSQNPRHKITKRGQNVTFRCDPISEHNRLYWYRQTLGQGPEFLTYFQNEAQLEKSRLLSDRFSAERPKGSFSTLEIQRTEQGDSAMYLCASSYGTNTEAFFGQGTRLTVV.